The following is a T cell receptor (beta chain) sequence with its context. The table came from immunoSEQ multiplex PCR; TCRdb's copy has only in-frame clones and leaves some out. The repertoire has 110,000 or so clones, about 82% of them found once; the top ten carry 3.3%. This sample stems from a study of T cell responses to AZD1222 COVID-19 vaccine. The source was peripheral blood, collected on day 0 of AZD1222 vaccination. This TCR derives from an adult in good health.

CDR3: CASSLELGTETQYF. The CDR3 coding sequence is TGTGCCAGCAGCTTGGAGCTAGGAACAGAGACCCAGTACTTC. The V and J genes are TRBV5-5 and TRBJ2-5; D is ambiguous. The CDR3 runs to 14 residues. V lost 0 bases and J lost 4, with 10 bases in between. Looked up from germline, CDR1 is SGHKS and CDR2 is YYEKEE (reference sequence).